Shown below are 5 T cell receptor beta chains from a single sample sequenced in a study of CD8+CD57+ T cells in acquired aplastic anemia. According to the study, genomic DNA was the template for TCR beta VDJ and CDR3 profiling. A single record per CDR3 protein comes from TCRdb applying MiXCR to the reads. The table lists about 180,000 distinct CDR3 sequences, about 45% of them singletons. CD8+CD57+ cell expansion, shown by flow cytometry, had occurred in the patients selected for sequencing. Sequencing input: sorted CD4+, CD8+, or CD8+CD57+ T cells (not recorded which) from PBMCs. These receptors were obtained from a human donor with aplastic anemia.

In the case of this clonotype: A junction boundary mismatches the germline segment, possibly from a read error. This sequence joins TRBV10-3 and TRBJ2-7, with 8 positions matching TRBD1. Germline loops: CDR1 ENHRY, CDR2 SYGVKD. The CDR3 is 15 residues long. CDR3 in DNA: TGTGCCAGCAGTCCGACAGGGGTCCCCCTCTACGAGCAGTACTTC. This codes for CASSPTGVPLYEQYF.

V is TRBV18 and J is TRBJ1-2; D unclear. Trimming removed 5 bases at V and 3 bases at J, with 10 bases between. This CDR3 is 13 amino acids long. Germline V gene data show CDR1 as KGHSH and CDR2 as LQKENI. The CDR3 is CASSGQADYGYTF. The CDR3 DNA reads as TGTGCCAGCTCAGGTCAAGCCGACTATGGCTACACCTTC.

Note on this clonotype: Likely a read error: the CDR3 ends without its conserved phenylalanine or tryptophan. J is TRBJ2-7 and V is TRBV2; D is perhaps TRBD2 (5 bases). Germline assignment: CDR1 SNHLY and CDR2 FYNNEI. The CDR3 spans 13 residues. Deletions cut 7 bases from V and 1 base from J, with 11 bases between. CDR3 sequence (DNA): TGTGCCAGCAAACGGGAAGATTCCTACGAGCAGTACTCC. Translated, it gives CASKREDSYEQYS.

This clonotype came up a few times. The CDR3 DNA is TGCGCCAGCAGCTCGCAATCTGCAACTAATGAAAAACTGTTTTTT. This codes for CASSSQSATNEKLFF. V is TRBV5-1 and J is TRBJ1-4; D is uncertain. The CDR3 covers 15 residues. Trimming shortened V by 3 bases and J by 0 bases, and 9 bases separated the two germline ends. Germline assignment: CDR1 SGHRS and CDR2 YFSETQ.

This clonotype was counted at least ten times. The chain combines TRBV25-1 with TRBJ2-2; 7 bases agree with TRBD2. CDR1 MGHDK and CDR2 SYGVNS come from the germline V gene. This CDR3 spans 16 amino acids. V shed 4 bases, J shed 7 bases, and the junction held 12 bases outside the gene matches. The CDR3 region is CASSGAGADTLGELFF. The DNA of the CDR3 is TGTGCCAGCAGTGGCGCGGGAGCGGACACCCTCGGGGAGCTGTTTTTT. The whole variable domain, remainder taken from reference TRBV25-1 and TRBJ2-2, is EADIYQTPRYLVIGTGKKITLECSQTMGHDKMYWYQQDPGMELHLIHYSYGVNSTEKGDLSSESTVSRIRTEHFPLTLESARPSHTSQYLCASSGAGADTLGELFFGEGSRLTVL.